The 3 T cell receptor beta chains presented below share a single source sample, sequenced in a study of blood T cells in healthy people across ages (dated by TCRdb to about 2015). Receptors were amplified or captured by 5' RACE. Instrument on record: Illumina HiSeq 2500. The second PCR ran for about 6 to 12 cycles and used a J-beta primer mix along with a sample-barcoded 5' primer. TCRdb cleaned the public reads at Q25 with fastp, built clones with MiXCR and kept in-frame beta chains. One record per CDR3 amino acid sequence lists the most common genes and DNA. The sample table lists approximately 800,000 distinct CDR3 sequences, 30% to 45% of them with a count of one. Of the sample, 10% to 15% falls within the top ten clones. Sequencing was carried out using blood. The receptors derive from a man aged 18-30 years in good health.

This clonotype was seen ten or more times. This sequence joins TRBV12-3 or TRBV12-4 and TRBJ1-6; unclear D gene. This CDR3 region has 13 residues. Trimming took 4 bases from V and 13 from J, leaving 14 bases between them. The CDR3 coding sequence is TGTGCCAGCAGTTCCCAGACTGCGACGCCCCTCCACTTT. Encoded protein: CASSSQTATPLHF.

This sequence joins TRBV20-1 and TRBJ2-5, with 8 nucleotides matching TRBD2. TRBJ2-7 matches the DNA end more closely, so the J call is doubtful. The CDR3 extends over 16 amino acids. Per germline, CDR1 DFQATT and CDR2 SNEGSKA (reference sequence). CDR3 nucleotides: TGCAGTGCCAGACTAAACACCGGGACTAGTTATTACGAGCAGTACTTC. This encodes CSARLNTGTSYYEQYF.

This chain links TRBV3-1 with TRBJ1-1, with a weak D call TRBD1 (6 bases). From germline, CDR1 is LGHDT and CDR2 YNNKEL (reference sequence). The ends were cut back, 5 bases at V and 3 bases at J, with 19 bases in the middle. The CDR3 has 16 residues. CDR3 bases: TGTGCCAGCAGCTCAAGAGGGGGGGGGCCGGACACTGAAGCTTTCTTT. This encodes CASSSRGGGPDTEAFF.